Given below is one T cell receptor beta chain in context. This entry is derived from a study of blood T cell repertoires in COVID-19. The germline V and J ends were trimmed by 4 bases and 6 bases, with 7 bases remaining between them. The V gene's germline CDR1 is SNHLY and CDR2 FYNNEI. The length of the CDR3 is 11 residues. Authors' analysis steps: Scientists estimated how many nucleated cells there were by amplifying reference gene primers. Profiling relied on immunoSEQ multiplex PCR, and the TCRdb table lists in-frame clones only, not all of them. That table is the source of V, J and clone size, and D and trimming were worked out from the DNA. Of approximately 350,000 clones detected, roughly nine tenths appear once; the ten largest clones hold around 1.3%.

The sample taken for sequencing was peripheral blood. The chain employs TRBV2 and TRBJ2-7; D unresolved. The receptor was isolated from a middle-aged man with acute or convalescent COVID-19. The CDR3, as DNA: TGTGCCAGCAGTGGCCTGGCCGAGCAGTACTTC. Protein sequence: CASSGLAEQYF.